This T cell receptor beta chain was captured by sequencing in a study of cytomegalovirus exposure and HLA in healthy donors. Regarding this clone: Its cognate antigen is unknown.

Whole-study results and caveats: Investigators reported around 150 TCR beta chains as tied to cytomegalovirus. It was taken for granted in presence/absence analyses that sequencing depth across donors was roughly uniform. Later on, a genetic analysis was performed. It linked a missense variant in DCLRE1C with V- and J-gene trimming of TCR beta. Some segments of the V type, notably TRBV6-2 and TRBV6-3, were excluded as indistinguishable.

The ends lost 6 bases at V and 1 base at J; junction bases unmatched: 11. The CDR3 spans 17 residues. Germline CDR1 is ENHRY and CDR2 is SYGVKD. It was with 60 Vbeta and 13 Jbeta primers that the PCR ran. Generated by immunoSEQ multiplex PCR, the TCRdb table keeps only in-frame clones and is missing some. The table for this sample gives roughly 120,000 clones. The TCR comes from a man under 40 in good health and CMV-seronegative. Sequenced material: PBMCs. The chain is built from TRBV10-3 and TRBJ1-2, with 10 bases lining up with TRBD1. CDR3 loop: CAISEDRGASLNYGYTF. DNA of the CDR3: TGTGCCATCAGCGAGGACAGGGGGGCTTCTCTTAACTATGGCTACACCTTC.